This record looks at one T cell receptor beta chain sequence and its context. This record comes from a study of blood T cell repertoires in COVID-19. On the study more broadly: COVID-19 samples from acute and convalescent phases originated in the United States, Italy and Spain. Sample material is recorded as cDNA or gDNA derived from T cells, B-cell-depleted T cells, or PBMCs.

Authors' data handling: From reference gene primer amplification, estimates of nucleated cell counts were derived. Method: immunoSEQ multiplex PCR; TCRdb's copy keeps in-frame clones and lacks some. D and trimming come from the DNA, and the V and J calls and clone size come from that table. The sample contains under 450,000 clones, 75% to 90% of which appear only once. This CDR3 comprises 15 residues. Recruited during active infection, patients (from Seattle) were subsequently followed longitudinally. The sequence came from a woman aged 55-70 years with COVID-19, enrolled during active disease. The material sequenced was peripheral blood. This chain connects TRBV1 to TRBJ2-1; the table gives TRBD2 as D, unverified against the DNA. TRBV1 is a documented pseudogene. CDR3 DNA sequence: TGCACCAGCAGCCCCCCAGCGGGGGGGTACAATGAGCAGTTCTTC. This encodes CTSSPPAGGYNEQFF.